This entry concerns a single TCR beta chain. The antigen it recognizes is unknown. The input lacks base qualities; no much larger clone sits a single base away. This sample is drawn from a study of glioma-infiltrating T cells (dated by TCRdb to 2016 to 2017). About the full investigation: The study sequenced TCR alpha- and beta-chain repertoires from glioma tissue, from non-neoplastic brain tissue and from matched peripheral blood mononuclear cells. To measure divergence between tissue and blood T-cell populations, each tissue-infiltrating repertoire was compared with the peripheral blood repertoire of the same patient. Three low-grade glioma patients, seven or eight primary glioblastoma patients, and three non-glioma patients who contributed non-neoplastic brain tissue made up the paired cohort. Results and caveats for the whole study, not just this receptor: Very few CDR3 sequences were shared between tissue and blood, attributed to high CDR3 diversity and limited sampling. VJ-independent divergence between tissue and blood was found to be below expectation in non-neoplastic patients but above expectation in all gliomas, particularly low-grade gliomas. Small numbers underpinned the group comparisons: eight or nine glioblastoma patients, three low-grade glioma patients and three non-neoplastic patients.

TCR alpha and beta CDR3 regions were amplified with the iRepertoire nested amplicon-rescue multiplex PCR (arm-PCR) platform from RNA. One-step reverse transcription and amplification used roughly 95-400 ng of tissue mRNA or PBMC total RNA as input. Following bead purification, Illumina adapters were added by a secondary multiplex PCR, and libraries between 200 and 400 bp were gel-purified. The libraries contained internal 6-nucleotide barcodes that were used for demultiplexing. The libraries were sequenced on an Illumina MiSeq using 2x220 or 2x250 nucleotide paired-end reads. The authors' analysis ran thus. Paired reads were merged using FLASH 1.2.11 and were aligned to the GRCh37 human genome using BWA-MEM, after which TRA and TRB reads were extracted. For V and J assignment, an IMGT-derived reference of cassette sequences and CDR3 motifs that included pseudogenes was used. Reads were translated in three frames, and productive CDR3s were defined by a C…FGXG motif without stop codons. A clonotype was defined as a unique combination of a V-J cassette pair and a CDR3 amino acid sequence. Reads were filtered by Hamming distance, with the threshold set by the sequence error rate of each sample in mapped regions. TCRdb handled the public reads itself, with Q25 trimming in fastp and clone calling in MiXCR, and kept productive beta chains. Rows are unified per CDR3 protein, each entry keeping the most common DNA and genes. The V and J calls were not made by the authors but by TCRdb's processing. A total of 95,000 to 110,000 distinct CDR3 sequences appear in this sample, about 30% of them only once. The top ten clones comprise about 40% of the sample.

The CDR3 holds 14 amino acids from the cysteine to the phenylalanine. Only the CDR3 DNA stays, 42 bases, in frame from base 1. The germline V gene (reference sequence) specifies DFQATT as CDR1 and SNEGSKA as CDR2. The trim is 4 bases for V and 1 base for J, with a gap of 14 bases between the germline ends. The clonotype was recovered from a human donor with low-grade glioma or glioblastoma, undergoing nonglioma brain surgery, or in good health (not recorded which). Sequenced material: glioma tissue, nonneoplastic brain tissue, or PBMCs (not recorded which). The rearrangement joined TRBV20-1 to TRBJ2-7, with the D gene not confidently named. CDR3 loop: CSANSTPRSYEQYF. The DNA is as follows: TGCAGTGCTAACTCTACCCCGAGGTCCTACGAGCAGTACTTC.